This T cell receptor beta chain was found in a study of blood T cell repertoires in COVID-19. Whole-study context: Sources were T cells, B-cell-depleted T cells, or PBMCs; the material itself was cDNA or gDNA.

In the study's own analysis: From reference gene primer amplification, estimates of nucleated cell counts were derived. Sequencing was performed with immunoSEQ multiplex PCR; in TCRdb, only in-frame clones are kept and a portion is missing. V and J calls and clone size follow that table, whereas D and trimming were derived from the DNA. The data show about 160,000 clones, around 87% seen once. This CDR3 has 18 residues. The V segment lost 0 bases and the J segment 3 bases; nucleotides outside the gene matches: 10. Germline CDR1 reads LNHNV; CDR2 reads YYDKDF (reference sequence). The TCR originated in a woman aged 60-75 years with active or convalescent COVID-19. Sequences were obtained from peripheral blood. The chain employs TRBV15 and TRBJ2-5, with 10 positions matching TRBD2. CDR3 in amino acids: CATSRDRAAGGPEETQYF. The CDR3 DNA is TGTGCCACCAGCAGAGATCGGGCAGCGGGGGGGCCGGAAGAGACCCAGTACTTC.